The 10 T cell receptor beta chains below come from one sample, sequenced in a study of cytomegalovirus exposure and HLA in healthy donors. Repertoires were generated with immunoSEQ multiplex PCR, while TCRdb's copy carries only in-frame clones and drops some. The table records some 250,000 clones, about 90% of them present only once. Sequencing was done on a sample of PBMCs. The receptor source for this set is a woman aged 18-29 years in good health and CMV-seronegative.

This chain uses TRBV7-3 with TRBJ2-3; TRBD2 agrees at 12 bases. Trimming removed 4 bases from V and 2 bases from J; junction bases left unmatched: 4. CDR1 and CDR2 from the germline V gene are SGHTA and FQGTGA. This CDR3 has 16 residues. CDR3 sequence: CASSSLAGGFTDTQYF. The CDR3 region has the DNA TGTGCCAGCAGCTCGCTAGCGGGGGGGTTCACAGATACGCAGTATTTT.

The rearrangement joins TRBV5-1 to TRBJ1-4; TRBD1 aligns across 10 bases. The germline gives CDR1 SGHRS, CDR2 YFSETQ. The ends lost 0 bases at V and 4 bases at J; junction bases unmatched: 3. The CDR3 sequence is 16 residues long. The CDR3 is CASSLEGQGFNEKLFF. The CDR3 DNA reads TGCGCCAGCAGCTTGGAGGGACAGGGGTTTAATGAAAAACTGTTTTTT.

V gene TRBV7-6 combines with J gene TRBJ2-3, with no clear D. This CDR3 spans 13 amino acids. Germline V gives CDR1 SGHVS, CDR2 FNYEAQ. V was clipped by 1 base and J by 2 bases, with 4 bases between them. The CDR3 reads CASSLVITDTQYF. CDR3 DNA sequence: TGTGCCAGCAGCTTAGTAATCACAGATACGCAGTATTTT. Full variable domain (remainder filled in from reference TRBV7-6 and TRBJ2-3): GAGVSQSPRYKVTKRGQDVALRCDPISGHVSLYWYRQALGQGPEFLTYFNYEAQQDKSGLPNDRFSAERPEGSISTLTIQRTEQRDSAMYRCASSLVITDTQYFGPGTRLTVL.

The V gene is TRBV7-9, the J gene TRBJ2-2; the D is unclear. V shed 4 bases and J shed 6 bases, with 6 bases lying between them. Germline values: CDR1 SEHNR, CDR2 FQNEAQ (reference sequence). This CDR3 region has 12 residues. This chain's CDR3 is CASSSVPGELFF. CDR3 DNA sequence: TGTGCCAGCAGCTCGGTCCCCGGGGAGCTGTTTTTT. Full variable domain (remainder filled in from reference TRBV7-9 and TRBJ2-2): DTGVSQNPRHKITKRGQNVTFRCDPISEHNRLYWYRQTLGQGPEFLTYFQNEAQLEKSRLLSDRFSAERPKGSFSTLEIQRTEQGDSAMYLCASSSVPGELFFGEGSRLTVL.

CDR3 in amino acids: CASSQGQGGFSPLHF. DNA for the CDR3: TGTGCCAGCAGCCAAGGACAGGGGGGTTTTTCACCCCTCCACTTT. The chain has TRBV14 and TRBJ1-6, with TRBD1 matching over 9 bases. This CDR3 has 15 amino acids. The germline CDR1 and CDR2 sequences are SGHDN and FVKESK. Trimming took 1 base from V and 9 from J; bases not matched to a gene: 4.

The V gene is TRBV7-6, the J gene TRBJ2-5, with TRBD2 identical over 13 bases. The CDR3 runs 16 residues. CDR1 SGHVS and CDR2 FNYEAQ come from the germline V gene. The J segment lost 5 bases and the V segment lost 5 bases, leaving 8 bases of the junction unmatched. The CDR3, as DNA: TGTGCCAGCAGCATCACTAGCGGGGGGGTTTTTGAGACCCAGTACTTC. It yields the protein CASSITSGGVFETQYF. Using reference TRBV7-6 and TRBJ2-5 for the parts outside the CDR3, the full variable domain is GAGVSQSPRYKVTKRGQDVALRCDPISGHVSLYWYRQALGQGPEFLTYFNYEAQQDKSGLPNDRFSAERPEGSISTLTIQRTEQRDSAMYRCASSITSGGVFETQYFGPGTRLLVL.

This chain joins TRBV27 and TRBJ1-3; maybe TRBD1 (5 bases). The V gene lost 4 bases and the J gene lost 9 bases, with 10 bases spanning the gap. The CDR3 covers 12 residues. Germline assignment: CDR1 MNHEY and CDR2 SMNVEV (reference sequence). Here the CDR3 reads CASSSSDSTIYF. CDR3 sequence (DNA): TGTGCCAGCAGTTCCTCAGACAGCACCATATATTTT.

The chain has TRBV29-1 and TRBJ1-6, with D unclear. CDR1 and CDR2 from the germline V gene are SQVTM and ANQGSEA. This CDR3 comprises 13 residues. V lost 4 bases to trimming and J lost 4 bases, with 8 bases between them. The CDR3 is CSVAQNYNSPLHF. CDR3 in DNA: TGCAGCGTTGCCCAGAATTATAATTCACCCCTCCACTTT.

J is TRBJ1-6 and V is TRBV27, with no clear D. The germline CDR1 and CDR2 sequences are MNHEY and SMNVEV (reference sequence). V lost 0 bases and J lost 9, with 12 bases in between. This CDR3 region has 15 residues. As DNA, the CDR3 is TGTGCCAGCAGTTTATCCACAGTAGGATTTTCACCCCTCCACTTT. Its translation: CASSLSTVGFSPLHF.

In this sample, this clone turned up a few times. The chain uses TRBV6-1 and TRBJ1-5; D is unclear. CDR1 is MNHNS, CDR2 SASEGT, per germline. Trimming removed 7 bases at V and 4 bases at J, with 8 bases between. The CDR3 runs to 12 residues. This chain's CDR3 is CASTTGNQPQHF. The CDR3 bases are TGTGCCAGCACCACGGGGAATCAGCCCCAGCATTTT.